The rows below give T cell receptor beta chains drawn from one sample of a study of shared clonotypes between healthy human individuals. Method: immunoSEQ multiplex PCR; TCRdb's copy keeps in-frame clones and lacks some. The table has some 2,100,000 clones, approximately 96% seen once. The sequenced sample was naive CD4+ T cells sorted from blood. Source of these receptors: a man aged 18 to 30 in good health. Each CDR3 is given with its conserved first and last residue. A D gene is named only where the DNA matches it firmly. Rows give clone size only sometimes, using once, few, many, or a class for an expanded clone.

cdr3_length	v_call	d_call	j_call	clone_size	cdr3_nt	cdr3_aa
14	TRBV10-2	-	TRBJ2-7	-	TGCGCCAGCATGAGTAACAGGGTCGTTGCCGAGCAGTACTTC	CASMSNRVVAEQYF
15	TRBV5-1	-	TRBJ2-2	-	TGCGCCAGCAGCTCCCTGGGGGGCCCCACCGGGGAGCTGTTTTTT	CASSSLGGPTGELFF
16	TRBV4-3	-	TRBJ2-2	-	TGCGCCAGCAGCCACGACATGGGGTCCCACCGTAGGGAGCTGTTTTTT	CASSHDMGSHRRELFF
16	TRBV29-1	-	TRBJ2-7	-	TGCAGCGTCCCGGCCCCGGGACGGGAGCAGCTCTACGAGCAGTACTTC	CSVPAPGREQLYEQYF
14	TRBV29-1	TRBD2	TRBJ2-3	-	TGCAGCGTTATAGCGGGGGGCAACACAGATACGCAGTATTTT	CSVIAGGNTDTQYF
15	TRBV7-2	-	TRBJ1-1	-	TGTGCCAGCAGCTCCCAGACAGGTGTTAGCACTGAAGCTTTCTTT	CASSSQTGVSTEAFF
14	TRBV5-1	-	TRBJ2-3	-	TGCGCCAGCAGCTCCGAGGGGAGCACAGATACGCAGTATTTT	CASSSEGSTDTQYF
12	TRBV5-1	-	TRBJ2-7	-	TGCGCCAGCAGCTTTCAGGGTTACGAGCAGTACTTC	CASSFQGYEQYF
15	TRBV7-9	TRBD1	TRBJ2-5	-	TGTGCCAGCAGCTACCGGGACAGGGGACAAGAGACCCAGTACTTC	CASSYRDRGQETQYF
14	TRBV29-1	TRBD2	TRBJ2-7	-	TGCAGCGTTAGGACCGCTAGCGGGAGAAACGAGCAGTACTTC	CSVRTASGRNEQYF
15	TRBV2	-	TRBJ2-7	-	TGTGCCAGCAGAGTAAGTTTGATGAGCTCCTACGAGCAGTACTTC	CASRVSLMSSYEQYF
13	TRBV11-2	TRBD1	TRBJ1-2	-	TGTGCCAGCAGCCGAGACAGGGAGAGGAGCTACACCTTC	CASSRDRERSYTF
11	TRBV29-1	TRBD1	TRBJ2-5	-	TGCAGCGTCGACAGGGTAGAGACCCAGTACTTC	CSVDRVETQYF
12	TRBV2	-	TRBJ2-4	-	TGTGCCAGCACTCGACGGGAAAACATTCAGTACTTC	CASTRRENIQYF
14	TRBV2	-	TRBJ2-2	once	TGTGCCAGCAGTGGGACACTCCAGGCCGGGGAGCTGTTTTTT	CASSGTLQAGELFF
18	TRBV19	TRBD2	TRBJ2-6	-	TGTGCCAGTAGTAGTGGGACTAGCGGGAGCCCAGGGGCCAACGTCCTGACTTTC	CASSSGTSGSPGANVLTF
13	TRBV30	-	TRBJ1-5	-	TGTGCCTGGAGTTCTAGGGGGGCTCAGCCCCAGCATTTT	CAWSSRGAQPQHF
15	TRBV19	TRBD1	TRBJ2-7	once	TGTGCCAGTAGTCCACCCGGGACAGGTAACTACGAGCAGTACTTC	CASSPPGTGNYEQYF
14	TRBV30	-	TRBJ1-1	-	TGTGCCTGGGGTACTGGGAGACCGAACACTGAAGCTTTCTTT	CAWGTGRPNTEAFF
14	TRBV21-1	-	TRBJ1-4	-	TGTGCCAGCAGCAGACCAAGGACTAATGAAAAACTGTTTTTT	CASSRPRTNEKLFF
14	TRBV7-7	-	TRBJ2-3	-	TGTGCTAGCAGCTTCGCAGGGGGCACAGATACGCAGTATTTT	CASSFAGGTDTQYF
13	TRBV29-1	-	TRBJ1-4	-	TGCAGCGTTGAAGAGGCAGCCAATGAAAAACTGTTTTTT	CSVEEAANEKLFF
16	TRBV13	TRBD2	TRBJ2-7	-	TGTGCCAGCAGCCGGACTAGCGGGGGAAGCTCCTACGAGCAGTACTTC	CASSRTSGGSSYEQYF
14	TRBV7-6	TRBD1	TRBJ1-2	-	TGTGCCAGCAGCATGACCAAAGGGGGCGATGGCTACACCTTC	CASSMTKGGDGYTF
15	TRBV7-9	-	TRBJ1-4	-	TGTGCCAGCCGTGCCGGGAGGCACTGGGGTGAAAAACTGTTTTTT	CASRAGRHWGEKLFF
13	TRBV6-5	-	TRBJ1-1	-	TGTGCCAGCAGTTATCCCAGACTGGGCGTCGCTTTCTTT	CASSYPRLGVAFF
14	TRBV30	-	TRBJ1-5	-	TGTGCCAGTTTTCCCTCGTATAGCAATCAGCCCCAGCATTTT	CASFPSYSNQPQHF
14	TRBV7-9	TRBD2	TRBJ2-7	-	TGTGCCAGCAGCTCTAGCGGGGGCCTTCGGGAGCAGTACTTC	CASSSSGGLREQYF
14	TRBV18	-	TRBJ1-6	few	TGTGCCAGCTCACCGGGTCCATATAATTCACCCCTCCACTTT	CASSPGPYNSPLHF
14	TRBV5-1	-	TRBJ2-1	-	TGCGCCAGCAGGATACTACCTTCCTACAATGAGCAGTTCTTC	CASRILPSYNEQFF
14	TRBV5-1	TRBD1	TRBJ2-5	-	TGCGCCAGCAGCGCGGGGACAGGGATCGAGACCCAGTACTTC	CASSAGTGIETQYF